This TCR beta chain was obtained from a study of monozygotic twins with inflammatory bowel disease. Study observations and caveats: Clonotype overlap with others was lower in IBD patients than in healthy twins, a difference that was greatest with disease activity. A single strong IBD-associated signal or clonotype was not supported by the findings.

CDR3 size: 17 residues. Germline values: CDR1 MNHEY, CDR2 SMNVEV (reference sequence). A note on this clonotype: Its antigen is not identified.

TCRdb reprocessed the 5' RACE reads and stores each CDR3 protein as one record, lacking DNA. This sample contains 310,000 or so distinct CDR3 sequences. For every donor, one blood sample of 2 to 2.5 ml was drawn. The receptor was isolated from a human donor with ulcerative colitis or Crohn's disease, or a healthy co-twin of an affected twin (not recorded which). The gene calls are TRBV27 and TRBJ2-2; the D call from TCRdb, TRBD2, cannot be confirmed without DNA. The material sequenced was blood. CDR3 residues: CASSWASGRVDPGELFF.